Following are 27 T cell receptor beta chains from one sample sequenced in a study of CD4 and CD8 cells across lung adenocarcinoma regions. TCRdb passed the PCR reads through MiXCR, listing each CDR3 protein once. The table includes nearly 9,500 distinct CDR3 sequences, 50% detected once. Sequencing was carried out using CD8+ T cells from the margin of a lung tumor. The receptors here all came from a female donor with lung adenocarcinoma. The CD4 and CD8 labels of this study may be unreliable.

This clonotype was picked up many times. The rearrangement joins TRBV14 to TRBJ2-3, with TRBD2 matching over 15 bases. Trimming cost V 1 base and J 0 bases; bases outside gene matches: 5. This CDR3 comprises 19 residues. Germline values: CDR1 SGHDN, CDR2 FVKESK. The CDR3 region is CASSQGMGLAGGSTDTQYF. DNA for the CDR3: TGTGCCAGCAGCCAAGGGATGGGACTAGCGGGAGGAAGCACAGATACGCAGTATTTT.

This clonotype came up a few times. CDR3 in DNA: TGCGCCAGCAGTGAGTGGGGCGAGCAGTACTTC. Amino acids: CASSEWGEQYF. The chain combines TRBV10-2 with TRBJ2-1; D unresolved. The assigned J gene may be wrong: the sequence end matches TRBJ2-7 better. This CDR3 has 11 residues. Germline values: CDR1 WSHSY, CDR2 SAAADI.

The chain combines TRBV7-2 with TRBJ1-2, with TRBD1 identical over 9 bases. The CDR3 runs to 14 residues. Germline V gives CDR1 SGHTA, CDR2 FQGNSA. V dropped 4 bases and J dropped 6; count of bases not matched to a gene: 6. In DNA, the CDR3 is TGTGCCAGCAGCTCTTACAGGGGGCCGAATGGCTACACCTTC. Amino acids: CASSSYRGPNGYTF.

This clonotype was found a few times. The CDR3, as DNA: TGTGCCAGCAGCGTGCCGGGACAGGTTTACAATGAGCAGTTCTTC. Amino acid sequence: CASSVPGQVYNEQFF. The chain uses TRBV7-8 and TRBJ2-1; 8 bases align to TRBD1. The V gene end was trimmed by 5 bases and the J gene end by 4 bases; junction bases not matched to a gene: 7. Germline V gene lookup returns CDR1 SGHVS and CDR2 FQNEAQ. The CDR3 covers 15 residues.

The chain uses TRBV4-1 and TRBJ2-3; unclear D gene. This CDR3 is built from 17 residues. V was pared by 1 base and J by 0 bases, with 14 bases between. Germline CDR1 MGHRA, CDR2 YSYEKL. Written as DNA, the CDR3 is TGCGCCAGCAGCCAAGTCCCCGGCCGTGGGAGCACAGATACGCAGTATTTT. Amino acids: CASSQVPGRGSTDTQYF.

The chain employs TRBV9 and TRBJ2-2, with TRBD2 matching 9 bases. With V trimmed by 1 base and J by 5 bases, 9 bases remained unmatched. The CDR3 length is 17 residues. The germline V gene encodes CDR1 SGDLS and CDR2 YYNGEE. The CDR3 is CASSVTLSGRGTGELFF. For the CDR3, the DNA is TGTGCCAGCAGCGTAACCCTTAGCGGGAGAGGTACCGGGGAGCTGTTTTTT.

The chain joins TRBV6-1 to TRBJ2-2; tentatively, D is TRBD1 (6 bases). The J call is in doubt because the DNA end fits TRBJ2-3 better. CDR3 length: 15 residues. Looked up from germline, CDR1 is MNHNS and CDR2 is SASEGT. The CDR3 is CASKTGQSNTGAQYF. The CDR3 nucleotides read TGTGCCAGCAAGACGGGACAATCGAACACCGGGGCGCAGTATTTT.

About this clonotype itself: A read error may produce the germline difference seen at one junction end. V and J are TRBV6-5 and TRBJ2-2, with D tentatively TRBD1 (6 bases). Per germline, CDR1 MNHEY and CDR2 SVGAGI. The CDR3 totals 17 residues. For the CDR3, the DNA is TGTGCCAGCAGTTCTCCATCAGGGGCCCTAAGCACCGGGGAGCTGTATTTT. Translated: CASSSPSGALSTGELYF.

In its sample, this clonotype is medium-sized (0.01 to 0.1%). CDR3 protein: CASSKGQAASAAQYF. CDR3 bases: TGTGCCAGCAGCAAGGGACAGGCCGCATCGGCGGCCCAGTACTTC. The chain combines TRBV7-2 with TRBJ2-5; 8 bases match TRBD1. Germline V gene data show CDR1 as SGHTA and CDR2 as FQGNSA. The ends lost 5 bases at V and 9 bases at J; junction bases unmatched: 14. This CDR3 comprises 15 residues.

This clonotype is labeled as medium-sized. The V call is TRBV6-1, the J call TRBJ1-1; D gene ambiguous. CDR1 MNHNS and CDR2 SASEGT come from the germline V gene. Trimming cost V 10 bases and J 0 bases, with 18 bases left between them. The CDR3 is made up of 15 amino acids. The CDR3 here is CATTPGFDVNTEAFF. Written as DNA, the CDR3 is TGTGCCACCACTCCCGGGTTCGATGTGAACACTGAAGCTTTCTTT.

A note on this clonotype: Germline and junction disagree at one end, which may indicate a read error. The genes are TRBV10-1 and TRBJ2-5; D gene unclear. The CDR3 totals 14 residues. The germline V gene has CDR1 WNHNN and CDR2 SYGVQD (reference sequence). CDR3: CASSESGRQETQSF. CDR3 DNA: TGCGCCAGCAGTGAGTCAGGTCGACAAGAGACCCAGTCTTTC.

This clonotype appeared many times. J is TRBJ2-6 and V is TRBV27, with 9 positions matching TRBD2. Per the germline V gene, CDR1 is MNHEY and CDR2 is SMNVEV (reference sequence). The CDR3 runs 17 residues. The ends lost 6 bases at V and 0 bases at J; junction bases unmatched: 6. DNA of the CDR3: TGTGCCAGCAGCAACATAGCGGGGGTCTCTGGGGCCAACGTCCTGACTTTC. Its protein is CASSNIAGVSGANVLTF.

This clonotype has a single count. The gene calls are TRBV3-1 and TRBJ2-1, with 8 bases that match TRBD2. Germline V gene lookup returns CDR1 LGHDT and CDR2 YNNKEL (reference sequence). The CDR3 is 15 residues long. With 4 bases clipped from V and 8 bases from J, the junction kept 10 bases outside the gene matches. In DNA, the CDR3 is TGTGCCAGCAGCCCCACCGCGGGGGGTAGGGATGAGCAGTTCTTC. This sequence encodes CASSPTAGGRDEQFF.

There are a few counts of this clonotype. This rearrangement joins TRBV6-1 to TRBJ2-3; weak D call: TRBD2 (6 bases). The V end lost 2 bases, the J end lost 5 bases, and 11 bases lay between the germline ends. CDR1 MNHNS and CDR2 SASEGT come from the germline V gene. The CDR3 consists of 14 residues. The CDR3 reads CASSEHGAGDTQYF. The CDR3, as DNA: TGTGCCAGCAGTGAACATGGAGCGGGAGATACGCAGTATTTT.

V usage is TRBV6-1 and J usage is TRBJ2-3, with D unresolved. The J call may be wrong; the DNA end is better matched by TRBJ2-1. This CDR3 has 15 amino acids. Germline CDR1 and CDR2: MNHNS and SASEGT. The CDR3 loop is CASSEMVGGFYEQFF. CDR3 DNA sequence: TGTGCCAGCAGTGAAATGGTAGGTGGGTTCTACGAGCAGTTCTTC.

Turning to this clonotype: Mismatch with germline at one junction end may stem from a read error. CDR3 protein: CGGKGRRAKNTQYF. In nucleotides, the CDR3 is TGCGGCGGCAAGGGCCGGCGAGCCAAAAACACGCAGTATTTC. The chain carries TRBV10-1 and TRBJ2-3; D call uncertain. The CDR3 contains 14 residues. Germline CDR1 is WNHNN and CDR2 is SYGVQD (reference sequence).

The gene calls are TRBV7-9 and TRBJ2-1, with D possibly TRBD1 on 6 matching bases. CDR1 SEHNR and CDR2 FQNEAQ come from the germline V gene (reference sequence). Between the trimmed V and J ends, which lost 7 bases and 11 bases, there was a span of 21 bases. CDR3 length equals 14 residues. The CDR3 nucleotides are TGTGCCAGCATCTCCCCGTCGGACAGAGATAAGCAGTTCTTC. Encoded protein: CASISPSDRDKQFF.

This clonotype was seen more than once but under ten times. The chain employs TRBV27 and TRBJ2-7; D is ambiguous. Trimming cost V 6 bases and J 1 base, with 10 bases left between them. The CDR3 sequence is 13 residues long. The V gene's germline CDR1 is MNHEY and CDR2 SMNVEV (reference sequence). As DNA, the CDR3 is TGTGCCAGCAGAGGGCCGGGTTCCTACGAGCAGTACTTC. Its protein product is CASRGPGSYEQYF.

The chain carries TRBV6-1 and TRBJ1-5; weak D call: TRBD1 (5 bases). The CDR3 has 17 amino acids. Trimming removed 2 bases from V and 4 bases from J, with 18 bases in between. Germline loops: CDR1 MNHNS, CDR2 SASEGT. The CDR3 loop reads CASSESLRSGRNQPQHF. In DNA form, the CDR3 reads TGTGCCAGCAGTGAAAGCTTGAGGTCAGGGCGGAATCAGCCCCAGCATTTT.

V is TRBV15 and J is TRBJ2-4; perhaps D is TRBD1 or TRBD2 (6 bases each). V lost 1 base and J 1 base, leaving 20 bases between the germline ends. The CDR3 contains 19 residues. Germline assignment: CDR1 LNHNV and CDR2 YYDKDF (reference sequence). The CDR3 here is CATSRAGVGAQGAKNIQYF. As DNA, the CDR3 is TGTGCCACCAGCAGAGCGGGAGTTGGTGCCCAGGGGGCCAAAAACATTCAGTACTTC.

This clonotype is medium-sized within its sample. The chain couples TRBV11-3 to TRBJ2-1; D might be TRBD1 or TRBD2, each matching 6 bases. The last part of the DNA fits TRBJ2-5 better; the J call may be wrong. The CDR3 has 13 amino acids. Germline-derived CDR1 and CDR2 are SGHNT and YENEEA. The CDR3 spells CASTQEGVETQYF. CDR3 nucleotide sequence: TGTGCCAGCACACAGGAGGGGGTAGAGACCCAGTACTTC.

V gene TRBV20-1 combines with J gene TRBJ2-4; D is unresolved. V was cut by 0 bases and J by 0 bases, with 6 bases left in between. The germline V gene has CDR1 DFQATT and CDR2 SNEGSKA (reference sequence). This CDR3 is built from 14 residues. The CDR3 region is CSARDSVAKNIQYF. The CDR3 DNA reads TGCAGTGCTAGAGACTCGGTAGCCAAAAACATTCAGTACTTC.

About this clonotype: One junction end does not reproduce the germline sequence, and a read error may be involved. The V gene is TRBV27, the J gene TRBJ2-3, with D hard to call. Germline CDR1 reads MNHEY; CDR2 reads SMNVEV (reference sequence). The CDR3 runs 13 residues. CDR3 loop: CARGLRAKDTQYF. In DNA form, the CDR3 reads TGTGCCAGGGGGTTGCGAGCCAAAGATACGCAGTACTTT.

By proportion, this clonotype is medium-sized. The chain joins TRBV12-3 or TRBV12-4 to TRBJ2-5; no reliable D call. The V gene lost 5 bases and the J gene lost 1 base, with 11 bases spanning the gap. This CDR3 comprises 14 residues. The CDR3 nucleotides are TGTGCCAGCAGTCTCCCCTCCAGCCAAGAGACCCAGTACTTC. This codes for CASSLPSSQETQYF.

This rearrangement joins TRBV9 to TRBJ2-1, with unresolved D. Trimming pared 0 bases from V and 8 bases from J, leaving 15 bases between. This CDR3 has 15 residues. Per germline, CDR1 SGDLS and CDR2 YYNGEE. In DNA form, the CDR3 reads TGTGCCAGCAGCGTAGACGTCACATCACGGGATGAGCAGTTCTTC. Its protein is CASSVDVTSRDEQFF.

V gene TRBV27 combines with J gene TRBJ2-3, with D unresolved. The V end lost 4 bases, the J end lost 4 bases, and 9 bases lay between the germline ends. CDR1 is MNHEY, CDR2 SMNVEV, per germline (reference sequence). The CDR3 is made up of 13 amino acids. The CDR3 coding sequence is TGTGCCAGCAGTTCGAGACCTCCAGATACGCAGTATTTT. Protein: CASSSRPPDTQYF.

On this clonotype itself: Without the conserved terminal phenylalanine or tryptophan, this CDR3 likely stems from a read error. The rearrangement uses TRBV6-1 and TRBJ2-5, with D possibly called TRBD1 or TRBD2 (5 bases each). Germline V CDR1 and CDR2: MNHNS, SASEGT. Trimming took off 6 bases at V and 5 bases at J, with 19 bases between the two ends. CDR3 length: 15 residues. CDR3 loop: CASRDAHRGCETQYV. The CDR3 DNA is TGTGCCAGCAGGGATGCACACCGGGGCTGCGAGACCCAGTACGTC.